This entry lists 10 T cell receptor beta chains sequenced from one sample in a study of low-dose radiotherapy and immunotherapy resistance in tumors. As to time point: before trial treatment. TRAV- and TRBV-specific primers, spanning alpha and beta chains, primed first-strand cDNA. TCRs were amplified for 15 to 25 PCR cycles with a constant-region primer and V-primer adapter. TCRdb re-analysed the reads in MiXCR, keeping a single row per CDR3 protein. The sample yields tens of thousands of distinct CDR3 sequences, 25% to 40% seen once. The sequences come from PBMCs, collected before treatment. The receptors were sampled from a male donor with gallbladder cancer.

This clonotype was seen once. This chain connects TRBV5-1 to TRBJ1-1; 7 bases align to TRBD1. V was clipped by 4 bases and J by 7 bases; unmatched bases: 13. Germline lookup yields CDR1 SGHRS and CDR2 YFSETQ. CDR3 length: 15 amino acids. The CDR3 here is CASSGGQRRPLEAFF. CDR3 nucleotides: TGCGCCAGCAGCGGGGGACAGCGTCGGCCCCTTGAAGCTTTCTTT.

This clonotype was counted at least ten times. J is TRBJ2-1 and V is TRBV5-3, with 9 bases fitting TRBD2. TRBV5-3 is an ORF for which the function is uncertain. The V and J ends lost 8 bases and 7 bases, in that order; junction bases with no gene match: 16. This CDR3 is built from 16 residues. Written as DNA, the CDR3 is TGTGCCAGCAGCCCGCAAGCGGGGGGACTCCCTAATGAGCAGTTCTTC. Its protein product is CASSPQAGGLPNEQFF.

The sample holds a few counts of this clonotype. The chain combines TRBV7-2 with TRBJ2-1, with D maybe TRBD2 (6 bases). The ends were cut back, 2 bases at V and 4 bases at J, with 18 bases in the middle. This CDR3 region has 17 residues. From germline, CDR1 is SGHTA and CDR2 FQGNSA. The CDR3, as DNA: TGTGCCAGCAGCTTATCCCTCTTAGCGGCTGCTTACAATGAGCAGTTCTTC. Protein sequence: CASSLSLLAAAYNEQFF.

The V and J genes are TRBV13 and TRBJ1-4; D uncertain. Germline V gene data show CDR1 as PRHDT and CDR2 as FYEKMQ (reference sequence). Between the trimmed V and J ends, which lost 5 bases and 2 bases, there was a span of 12 bases. The CDR3 is 15 residues long. This CDR3 reads CASSPGGLTNEKLFF. The DNA of the CDR3 is TGTGCCAGCAGCCCCGGCGGACTTACTAATGAAAAACTGTTTTTT.

This clonotype is a singleton in its sample. V is TRBV20-1 and J is TRBJ1-1; 8 bases line up with TRBD1. V was pared by 1 base and J by 6 bases, with 13 bases of the junction left unmatched. Germline V gene lookup returns CDR1 DFQATT and CDR2 SNEGSKA (reference sequence). The CDR3 totals 16 residues. This CDR3 is CSARAADRERSAEAFF. CDR3 sequence (DNA): TGCAGTGCTAGAGCCGCGGACAGGGAAAGAAGCGCTGAAGCTTTCTTT.

The chain is built from TRBV13 and TRBJ2-7, with D possibly called TRBD1 or TRBD2 (5 bases each). The CDR3 totals 13 residues. Trimming pared 5 bases from V and 6 bases from J, leaving 14 bases between. CDR1 and CDR2 from the germline V gene are PRHDT and FYEKMQ (reference sequence). The CDR3 DNA sequence: TGTGCCAGCAGCCCGGGACCCTCCGGCGAGCAGTACTTC. This codes for CASSPGPSGEQYF.

The genes are TRBV4-3 and TRBJ2-1; D gene unclear. This CDR3 has 15 residues. Trimming pared 0 bases from V and 3 bases from J, leaving 9 bases between. In germline, CDR1 is LGHNA, CDR2 YSLEER. CDR3 sequence reads: CASSQDSIDYNEQFF. Written as DNA, the CDR3 is TGCGCCAGCAGCCAAGATTCTATTGACTACAATGAGCAGTTCTTC.

This clonotype was counted at least ten times. V usage is TRBV29-1 and J usage is TRBJ2-2; possibly TRBD1 for D (6 bases). V gave up 4 bases and J gave up 7 bases, with 16 bases separating them. Germline V CDR1 and CDR2: SQVTM, ANQGSEA. This CDR3 comprises 14 residues. In DNA form, the CDR3 reads TGCAGCGTTGTGGGTACAGGGTGGAACGGGGAGCTGTTTTTT. Translation gives CSVVGTGWNGELFF.

This clonotype is labeled as medium-sized (0.01 to 0.1%). CDR3 DNA sequence: TGTGCCAGCAGCTTGGCTCTTTACAATGAGCAGTTCTTC. As protein: CASSLALYNEQFF. The chain employs TRBV5-5 and TRBJ2-1; no clear D. The CDR3 contains 13 residues. V was shortened by 0 bases and J by 4 bases, with 5 bases between the two germline ends. Germline CDR1 and CDR2: SGHKS and YYEKEE (reference sequence).

This clonotype is judged medium-sized. V is TRBV5-1 and J is TRBJ1-3; D gene unclear. The CDR3 sequence is 15 residues long. V gave up 4 bases and J gave up 0 bases, with 11 bases separating them. Looked up from germline, CDR1 is SGHRS and CDR2 is YFSETQ. The CDR3 DNA reads as TGCGCCAGCAGCGACGGCACGAGCTCTGGAAACACCATATATTTT. This encodes CASSDGTSSGNTIYF.